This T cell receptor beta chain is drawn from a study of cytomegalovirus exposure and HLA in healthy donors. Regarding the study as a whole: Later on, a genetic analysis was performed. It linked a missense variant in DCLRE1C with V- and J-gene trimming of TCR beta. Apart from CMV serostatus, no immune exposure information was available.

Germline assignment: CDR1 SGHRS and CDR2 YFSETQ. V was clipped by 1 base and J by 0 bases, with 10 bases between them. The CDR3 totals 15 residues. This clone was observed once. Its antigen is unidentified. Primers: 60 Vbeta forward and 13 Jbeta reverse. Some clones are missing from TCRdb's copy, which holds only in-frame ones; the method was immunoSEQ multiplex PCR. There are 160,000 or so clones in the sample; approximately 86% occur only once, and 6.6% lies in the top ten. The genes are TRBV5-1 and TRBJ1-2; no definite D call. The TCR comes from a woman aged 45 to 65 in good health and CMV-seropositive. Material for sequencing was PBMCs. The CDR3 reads CASSLQGASNYGYTF. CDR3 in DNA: TGCGCCAGCAGCTTGCAAGGAGCCTCTAACTATGGCTACACCTTC. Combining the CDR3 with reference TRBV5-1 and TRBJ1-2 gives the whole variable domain KAGVTQTPRYLIKTRGQQVTLSCSPISGHRSVSWYQQTPGQGLQFLFEYFSETQRNKGNFPGRFSGRQFSNSRSEMNVSTLELGDSALYLCASSLQGASNYGYTFGSGTRLTVV.